This TCR beta chain was captured in a study of identical twins. Regarding the study as a whole: While abundant cord blood beta clonotypes carried fewer insertions, memory repertoires showed no such pattern.

TCRdb redid the calling of the 5' RACE reads with MiXCR, one entry per CDR3 protein. The sample lists 550,000 to 700,000 distinct CDR3 sequences, around 20% occurring once. This clonotype was found a few times. What it binds is unknown. The same specimen was also included in a second study, on T cells expressing NK-cell markers. That investigation notes: Seropositivity for HCMV was found in seven of the eight sequenced donors, with one seronegative.

Source material: PBMCs. This clonotype was obtained from a woman aged 18-35 years in good health.

In DNA form, the CDR3 reads TGTGCCAGCAGCGTATACATCGCGGGATCGGGGCAGCCCCAGCATTTT. Translating it yields CASSVYIAGSGQPQHF. The V gene is TRBV7-2, the J gene TRBJ1-5; D is unresolved. The CDR3 totals 16 residues. Deletions cut 5 bases from V and 7 bases from J, with 21 bases between. In germline, CDR1 is SGHTA, CDR2 FQGNSA.